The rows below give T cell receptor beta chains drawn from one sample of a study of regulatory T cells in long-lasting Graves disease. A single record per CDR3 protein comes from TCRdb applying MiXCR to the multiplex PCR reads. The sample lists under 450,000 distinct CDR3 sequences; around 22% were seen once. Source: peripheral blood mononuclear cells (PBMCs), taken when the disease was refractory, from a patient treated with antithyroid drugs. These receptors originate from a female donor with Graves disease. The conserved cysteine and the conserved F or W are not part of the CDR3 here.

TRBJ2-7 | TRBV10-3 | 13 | ATSESGGGSYEQY
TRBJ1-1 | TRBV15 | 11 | ATSSDRDTEAF
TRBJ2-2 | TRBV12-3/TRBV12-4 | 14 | ASSFIGVGNTGELF
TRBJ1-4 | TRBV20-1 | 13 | SARGVGQGTQKLF
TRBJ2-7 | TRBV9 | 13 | ASSPGGRDLYEQY
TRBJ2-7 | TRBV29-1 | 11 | SVEDGLRDEQY
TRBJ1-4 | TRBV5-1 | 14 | ASSYQGAKANEKLF
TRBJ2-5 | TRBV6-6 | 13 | ASSYSPSGKETQY
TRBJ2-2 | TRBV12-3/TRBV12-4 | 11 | ASSLYGSGELF
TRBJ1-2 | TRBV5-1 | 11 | ASSLDRWGGYT